This record concerns one TCR beta chain sequence. As yet, its antigen is unknown. The entry originates in a study of long-term antiretroviral therapy in people with HIV. Regarding the study as a whole: With ART, diversity went up but was still lower than in transplant donor controls.

The CDR3 covers 16 residues. Germline loops: CDR1 SGHDN, CDR2 FVKESK. V lost 0 bases, J lost 8 bases, and 16 bases lay in between. Assay version v3.0 of immunoSEQ was used, and it was run at survey level. Only in-frame clones appear in the TCRdb table, and some are missing; sequencing was by immunoSEQ multiplex PCR. The sample yields 25,000 to 35,000 clones, 95% seen once. This TCR derives from a man in his thirties or forties with HIV. The chain recombines TRBV14 with TRBJ1-4; unclear D gene. Sample: unsorted PBMCs, taken 5.3 years after starting antiretroviral therapy. The CDR3 reads CASSQESAGIWEKLFF. CDR3 DNA: TGTGCCAGCAGCCAAGAGAGTGCGGGGATCTGGGAAAAACTGTTTTTT.